Below are 22 T cell receptor beta chains sequenced from a single sample in a study of vaccination effects on CD4 cells after COVID-19. Profiled with immunoSEQ multiplex PCR; TCRdb holds only in-frame clones, not every one. This table holds 25,000 to 35,000 clones, approximately 72% found once. Viral peptide pools were used in the ViraFEST assay to expand antigen-specific CD4+ T cells, and sequencing came afterward. Once cultured for 10 to 11 days, the cells underwent separation to obtain CD4+ T cells. Vaccinated participants had no history of SARS-CoV-2 infection and tested negative for nucleocapsid antibodies. Antigens for these TCRs are unknown. The source was CD4+ T cells from PBMCs cultured with SARS-CoV-2 spike peptides, collected before COVID-19 vaccination. The receptors derive from a human donor who received a COVID-19 vaccine.

The chain couples TRBV2 to TRBJ1-6; D is unclear. Germline CDR1 SNHLY, CDR2 FYNNEI. There are 15 residues in the CDR3. Trimming left V 6 bases short and J 0 bases short, with 9 bases between. CDR3 sequence: CASRGLSSYNSPLHF. For the CDR3, the DNA is TGTGCCAGCAGAGGGCTCAGCTCCTATAATTCACCCCTCCACTTT.

The rearrangement joins TRBV6-6 to TRBJ2-7, with 10 bases aligning to TRBD1. V dropped 4 bases and J dropped 4; count of bases not matched to a gene: 7. The CDR3 spans 15 residues. CDR1 is MNHNY, CDR2 SVGAGI, per germline (reference sequence). The chain's CDR3 is CASSSTGTGVYEQYF. CDR3 DNA: TGTGCCAGCAGTTCGACCGGGACAGGGGTTTACGAGCAGTACTTC.

A remark on this clone: The DNA is left out, because the CDR3 cannot be placed on it with certainty; the CDR3 is given as TCRdb lists it. J is TRBJ1-2 and V is TRBV6-2 or TRBV6-3. The CDR3 is 13 amino acids in total, end residues counted. Per germline, CDR1 MNHEY and CDR2 SVGEGT. CDR3 region: CASSSSVNYGYTF.

V usage is TRBV3-1 (or the pseudogene TRBV3-2) and J usage is TRBJ1-5; no definite D call. The CDR3 totals 12 residues. Germline V gives CDR1 LGHDT, CDR2 YNNKEL (reference sequence). The germline V and J ends were trimmed by 1 base and 4 bases, with 2 bases remaining between them. As DNA, the CDR3 is TGTGCCAGCAGCCAAGTAAATCAGCCCCAGCATTTT. It yields the protein CASSQVNQPQHF.

The chain carries TRBV7-9 and TRBJ2-3; 7 bases align to TRBD2. Germline V gene sequence: CDR1 SEHNR, CDR2 FQNEAQ (reference sequence). This CDR3 is 18 amino acids long. The ends lost 3 bases at V and 2 bases at J; junction bases unmatched: 14. The CDR3 reads CASSLPRRMAGATDTQYF. The CDR3 nucleotides are TGTGCCAGCAGCTTGCCGCGTCGTATGGCGGGAGCCACAGATACGCAGTATTTT. Drawing the rest from reference TRBV7-9 and TRBJ2-3, the complete variable domain is DTGVSQNPRHKITKRGQNVTFRCDPISEHNRLYWYRQTLGQGPEFLTYFQNEAQLEKSRLLSDRFSAERPKGSFSTLEIQRTEQGDSAMYLCASSLPRRMAGATDTQYFGPGTRLTVL.

This rearrangement joins TRBV12-5 to TRBJ1-2, with a tentative D call TRBD1 (5 bases). The CDR3 sequence is 16 residues long. The V gene's germline CDR1 is LGHNT and CDR2 FRNRAP. Trimming stripped 0 bases from V and 2 bases from J, with 13 bases between. This CDR3 reads CASGLVHDRGNYGYTF. The CDR3 DNA follows: TGTGCTAGTGGTTTGGTACATGACCGGGGCAACTATGGCTACACCTTC.

The chain recombines TRBV11-2 with TRBJ1-6; weak D call: TRBD1 (6 bases). V was trimmed by 5 bases and J by 0 bases, leaving 11 bases between them. The CDR3 is made up of 16 amino acids. Germline assignment: CDR1 SGHAT and CDR2 FQNNGV. CDR3 amino acids: CASSLQGSSYNSPLHF. The CDR3 bases are TGTGCCAGCAGCCTACAGGGAAGCTCCTATAATTCACCCCTCCACTTT.

V and J are TRBV9 and TRBJ2-1; D remains unclear. The CDR3 contains 15 residues. Germline-derived CDR1 and CDR2 are SGDLS and YYNGEE. Trimming removed 0 bases at V and 5 bases at J, with 12 bases between. The CDR3 coding sequence is TGTGCCAGCAGCGTAGGGGGTGCCTTAAACAATGAGCAGTTCTTC. Protein: CASSVGGALNNEQFF.

This clone was recorded once. V and J are TRBV5-1 and TRBJ2-1, with 11 positions matching TRBD2. CDR1 and CDR2 (germline): SGHRS, YFSETQ. Trimming took 0 bases from V and 7 from J; bases not matched to a gene: 6. The CDR3 totals 16 residues. DNA for the CDR3: TGCGCCAGCAGCTTGGGACTAGCGGGATTCCGGAATGAGCAGTTCTTC. It yields the protein CASSLGLAGFRNEQFF. The full variable domain, completed using reference TRBV5-1 and TRBJ2-1, is KAGVTQTPRYLIKTRGQQVTLSCSPISGHRSVSWYQQTPGQGLQFLFEYFSETQRNKGNFPGRFSGRQFSNSRSEMNVSTLELGDSALYLCASSLGLAGFRNEQFFGPGTRLTVL.

The genes are TRBV2 and TRBJ2-6; 8 bases fit TRBD1. Germline values: CDR1 SNHLY, CDR2 FYNNEI. The CDR3 is 17 residues long. With V trimmed by 4 bases and J by 4 bases, 9 bases remained unmatched. Written as DNA, the CDR3 is TGTGCCAGCAGTGCCGAGACAGGGGCGGTGGGGGCCAACGTCCTGACTTTC. Translating it yields CASSAETGAVGANVLTF.

The rearrangement uses TRBV6-1 and TRBJ2-2; 8 nucleotides agree with TRBD1. Per the germline V gene, CDR1 is MNHNS and CDR2 is SASEGT. V shed 0 bases and J 8 bases; nucleotides not matched to a gene: 8. The CDR3 is 16 amino acids. The CDR3 protein is CASSEARQGTLGELFF. The CDR3 DNA is TGTGCCAGCAGTGAAGCGAGACAGGGGACTTTGGGGGAGCTGTTTTTT.

This clone was seen just once. The J gene is TRBJ2-3, the V gene TRBV20-1; 10 nucleotides line up with TRBD2. CDR3 length equals 17 residues. The J segment lost 1 base and the V segment lost 3 bases, leaving 10 bases of the junction unmatched. The V gene's germline CDR1 is DFQATT and CDR2 SNEGSKA (reference sequence). The CDR3 bases are TGCAGTGCTAGTGGGACTAGCGCTCCCTCCCGCACAGATACGCAGTATTTT. Translated, it gives CSASGTSAPSRTDTQYF.

This clone was observed once. The V and J genes are TRBV30 and TRBJ1-2; tentative D call: TRBD1 (6 bases). This CDR3 contains 12 residues. CDR1 is GTSNPN and CDR2 is SVGIG in the germline V gene (reference sequence). CDR3 nucleotide sequence: TGTGGGGGGGGGCGACAGGCCTATGGCTACACCTTC. Residues: CGGGRQAYGYTF. Using reference TRBV30 and TRBJ1-2 for the parts outside the CDR3, the full variable domain is SQTIHQWPATLVQPVGSPLSLECTVEGTSNPNLYWYRQAAGRGLQLLFYSVGIGQISSEVPQNLSASRPQDRQFILSSKKLLLSDSGFYLCGGGRQAYGYTFGSGTRLTVV.

The CDR3: CASSLDEQTQYF. The CDR3 nucleotides are TGTGCCAGCAGCTTAGATGAGCAGACCCAGTACTTC. The rearrangement uses TRBV7-9 and TRBJ2-5; no definite D call. The germline V and J ends were trimmed by 1 base and 6 bases, with 6 bases remaining between them. This CDR3 has 12 residues. CDR1 and CDR2 from the germline V gene are SEHNR and FQNEAQ (reference sequence).

This clone has more than one count but fewer than ten. V and J are TRBV5-1 and TRBJ1-1; D gene uncertain. The V end lost 6 bases, the J end lost 4 bases, and 10 bases lay between the germline ends. The germline V gene encodes CDR1 SGHRS and CDR2 YFSETQ. The CDR3 length is 12 residues. The CDR3 is CASILEGTEAFF. Here the CDR3 DNA reads TGCGCCAGCATCCTGGAGGGCACTGAAGCTTTCTTT.

This chain joins TRBV7-9 and TRBJ2-5; D remains ambiguous. The germline CDR1 and CDR2 sequences are SEHNR and FQNEAQ (reference sequence). V lost 1 base and J lost 2, with 8 bases in between. This CDR3 region has 14 residues. CDR3 in amino acids: CASSLVGRQETQYF. The CDR3 nucleotides read TGTGCCAGCAGCTTAGTGGGCAGGCAAGAGACCCAGTACTTC.

The gene calls are TRBV5-1 and TRBJ2-7; TRBD1 agrees at 10 bases. Per the germline V gene, CDR1 is SGHRS and CDR2 is YFSETQ. The V gene end was trimmed by 1 base and the J gene end by 2 bases; junction bases not matched to a gene: 6. The CDR3 loop spans 16 amino acids. The CDR3 region is CASSLPGQGNTYEQYF. For the CDR3, the DNA is TGCGCCAGCAGCTTGCCGGGACAGGGGAATACCTACGAGCAGTACTTC.

V usage is TRBV18 and J usage is TRBJ1-1; TRBD1 aligns across 7 bases. Germline lookup yields CDR1 KGHSH and CDR2 LQKENI. Losses at the gene ends were 3 bases for V and 8 bases for J; bases not matched to a gene: 3. The CDR3 is 12 residues long. The CDR3 region has the DNA TGTGCCAGCTCACCCCAGACAGGGGAAGCTTTCTTT. Protein product: CASSPQTGEAFF.

This rearrangement joins TRBV29-1 to TRBJ1-1; possibly TRBD1 for D (6 bases). Per the germline V gene, CDR1 is SQVTM and CDR2 is ANQGSEA. Trimming left V 7 bases short and J 2 bases short, with 17 bases between. This CDR3 region has 14 residues. CDR3 in amino acids: CSATGGGRNTEAFF. As DNA, the CDR3 is TGCAGCGCCACGGGCGGGGGCCGAAACACTGAAGCTTTCTTT.

The chain is built from TRBV5-1 and TRBJ2-3; 11 bases agree with TRBD2. CDR3 length: 16 amino acids. Trimming at V came to 7 bases and at J to 3 bases, leaving 10 bases not matched to a gene. Looked up from germline, CDR1 is SGHRS and CDR2 is YFSETQ. CDR3 loop: CASGLAGGPGTDTQYF. CDR3 DNA sequence: TGCGCCAGCGGGTTAGCGGGGGGGCCCGGGACAGATACGCAGTATTTT.

This rearrangement joins TRBV19 to TRBJ2-2, with TRBD1 identical over 10 bases. With V trimmed by 5 bases and J by 4 bases, 7 bases remained unmatched. CDR1 is LNHDA and CDR2 is SQIVND in the germline V gene (reference sequence). This CDR3 contains 16 residues. The CDR3 protein is CASSPSRTGGTGELFF. For the CDR3, the DNA is TGTGCCAGTAGTCCTAGCCGGACAGGGGGCACCGGGGAGCTGTTTTTT.

The chain uses TRBV5-1 and TRBJ1-3, with TRBD1 identical over 9 bases. Germline CDR1 reads SGHRS; CDR2 reads YFSETQ. This CDR3 contains 15 residues. J was trimmed by 2 bases and V by 6 bases; bases with no gene match: 6. The DNA for the CDR3 is TGCGCCAGCAACCCCGGGACAGGGACTGGAAACACCATATATTTT. Translation gives CASNPGTGTGNTIYF. The whole variable domain, remainder taken from reference TRBV5-1 and TRBJ1-3, is KAGVTQTPRYLIKTRGQQVTLSCSPISGHRSVSWYQQTPGQGLQFLFEYFSETQRNKGNFPGRFSGRQFSNSRSEMNVSTLELGDSALYLCASNPGTGTGNTIYFGEGSWLTVV.